The sequence of this TCR beta chain was determined in a study of T cell repertoires in cytomegalovirus infection. Study background: Public TCR beta signatures marked donors with CMV infection and the matching HLA.

The CDR3 is made up of 14 amino acids. Germline assignment: CDR1 MNHEY and CDR2 SVGEGT. Trimming removed 1 base from V and 2 bases from J; junction bases left unmatched: 1. This clonotype came up a few times. Its antigen remains unknown. TCRdb recomputed calls from the reads with MiXCR, one row per CDR3 protein. The sample contains approximately 150,000 distinct CDR3 sequences, less than 25% of which appear only once. The study, taken as a whole, reports: Ex vivo, HLA-C-restricted CMV-specific TCR beta clonotypes prevailed over the rest of the response. Adding up the frequency of public TCR beta families identified people who carried CMV plus the relevant HLA.

The chain carries TRBV6-2 or TRBV6-3 and TRBJ2-5, with TRBD1 matching 7 bases. This sequence originates from a human donor in good health (CMV status not recorded). Some clones in this sample may be carry-over from other donors' samples. The source was CD8+ T cells from cultured PBMCs, collected from culture after CMV antigen stimulation. The CDR3 protein is CASSYLTGQETQYF. CDR3 nucleotides: TGTGCCAGCAGTTACTTGACAGGGCAAGAGACCCAGTACTTC.